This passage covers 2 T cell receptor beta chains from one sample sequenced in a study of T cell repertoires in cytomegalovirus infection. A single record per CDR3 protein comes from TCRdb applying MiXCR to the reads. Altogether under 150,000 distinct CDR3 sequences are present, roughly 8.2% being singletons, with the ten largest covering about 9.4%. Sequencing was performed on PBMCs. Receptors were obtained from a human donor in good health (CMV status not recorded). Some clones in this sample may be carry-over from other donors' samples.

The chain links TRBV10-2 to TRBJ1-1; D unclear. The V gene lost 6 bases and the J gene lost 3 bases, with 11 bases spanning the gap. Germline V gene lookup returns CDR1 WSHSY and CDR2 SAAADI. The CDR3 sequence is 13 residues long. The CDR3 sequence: CASSRRWYTEAFF. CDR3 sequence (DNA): TGCGCCAGCAGCCGCAGGTGGTACACTGAAGCTTTCTTT.

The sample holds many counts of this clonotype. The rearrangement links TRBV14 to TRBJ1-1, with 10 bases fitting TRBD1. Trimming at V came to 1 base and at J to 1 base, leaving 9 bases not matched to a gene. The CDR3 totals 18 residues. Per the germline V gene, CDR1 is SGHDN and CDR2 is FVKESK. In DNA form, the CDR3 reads TGTGCCAGCAGCCAAGTTGGACAGGGGGGATTCTGGAACACTGAAGCTTTCTTT. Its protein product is CASSQVGQGGFWNTEAFF.